These 18 T cell receptor beta chains were all obtained from the same sample, sequenced in a study of cytomegalovirus exposure and HLA in healthy donors. PCR was performed using 60 Vbeta and 13 Jbeta primers. Some clones are missing from TCRdb's copy, which holds only in-frame ones; the method was immunoSEQ multiplex PCR. The table records hundreds of thousands of clones, 76% of them present only once. Sequenced sample: PBMCs. The receptors derive from a man younger than 35 in good health and CMV-seronegative.

The rearrangement joins TRBV18 to TRBJ1-1; 8 positions match TRBD1. The germline CDR1 and CDR2 sequences are KGHSH and LQKENI. V dropped 3 bases and J dropped 7; count of bases not matched to a gene: 7. The CDR3 sequence is 14 residues long. CDR3 amino acids: CASSPRTGWDEAFF. The CDR3 nucleotides are TGTGCCAGCTCACCTCGGACAGGGTGGGATGAAGCTTTCTTT.

The CDR3 nucleotides read TGTGCCAGCCGGAAGGGACAGGGCTCTGGCTACACCTTC. Translating gives CASRKGQGSGYTF. V is TRBV6-5 and J is TRBJ1-2; 9 bases match TRBD1. CDR1 is MNHEY, CDR2 SVGAGI, per germline. The CDR3 length is 13 residues. J lost 7 bases, V lost 8 bases, and 8 bases had no gene match.

The chain carries TRBV11-2 and TRBJ2-2; 9 bases fit TRBD2. Germline trimming cut 5 bases from V and 5 bases from J; bases unmatched to any gene: 6. This CDR3 is 15 amino acids long. Germline V gives CDR1 SGHAT, CDR2 FQNNGV. The CDR3 coding sequence is TGTGCCAGCAGCCCCCGGGCGGGAGGGACCGGGGAGCTGTTTTTT. This gives the protein CASSPRAGGTGELFF.

The chain uses TRBV30 and TRBJ2-1, with D possibly TRBD2 on 5 matching bases. This CDR3 has 13 amino acids. CDR1 GTSNPN and CDR2 SVGIG come from the germline V gene (reference sequence). The ends were cut back, 5 bases at V and 4 bases at J, with 12 bases in the middle. CDR3 nucleotide sequence: TGTGCCTGGGGTCGAGGGCCTTACAATGAGCAGTTCTTC. This gives the protein CAWGRGPYNEQFF. The full variable domain, with the rest looked up from reference TRBV30 and TRBJ2-1, is SQTIHQWPATLVQPVGSPLSLECTVEGTSNPNLYWYRQAAGRGLQLLFYSVGIGQISSEVPQNLSASRPQDRQFILSSKKLLLSDSGFYLCAWGRGPYNEQFFGPGTRLTVL.

This chain links TRBV19 with TRBJ2-1; D possibly corresponds to TRBD2 (5 bases). The CDR3 loop spans 18 amino acids. Germline V gene lookup returns CDR1 LNHDA and CDR2 SQIVND (reference sequence). V lost 0 bases to trimming and J lost 10 bases, with 25 bases between them. For the CDR3, the DNA is TGTGCCAGTAGTATAGATCCCCCGCAAGCGGTCCTAAAGGGAGAGCAGTTCTTC. Translating gives CASSIDPPQAVLKGEQFF.

The V gene is TRBV30, the J gene TRBJ2-5; 11 nucleotides align to TRBD2. CDR1 is GTSNPN, CDR2 SVGIG, per germline (reference sequence). This CDR3 region has 14 residues. V trimming: 2 bases; J trimming: 4 bases; junction bases outside the gene matches: 3. CDR3 sequence (DNA): TGTGCCTGGAGTTTAGGACTAGCGGGAGAGACCCAGTACTTC. It codes for CAWSLGLAGETQYF.

The chain recombines TRBV18 with TRBJ2-1; the D gene is possibly TRBD2 (5 bases). Germline V CDR1 and CDR2: KGHSH, LQKENI. This CDR3 contains 13 residues. The V and J ends lost 6 bases and 7 bases respectively, with 13 bases between them. CDR3 DNA sequence: TGTGCCAGCTCTCCGGCCGGGGAGAATGAGCAGTTCTTC. This translates into CASSPAGENEQFF.

The chain is built from TRBV4-1 and TRBJ1-4; no definite D call. There are 14 residues in the CDR3. Germline lookup yields CDR1 MGHRA and CDR2 YSYEKL. V gave up 7 bases and J gave up 6 bases, with 15 bases separating them. The CDR3 DNA reads as TGCGCCAGCAAACGAACCCGGGTGGATGAAAAACTGTTTTTT. It specifies CASKRTRVDEKLFF.

The chain employs TRBV2 and TRBJ2-7, with 8 bases aligning to TRBD2. Germline V lookup: CDR1 SNHLY, CDR2 FYNNEI. The CDR3 runs to 15 residues. V shed 7 bases, J shed 5 bases, and the junction held 13 bases outside the gene matches. The CDR3 is CASTVGAGELNEQYF. In DNA form, the CDR3 reads TGTGCCAGCACAGTGGGAGCGGGAGAGCTCAACGAGCAGTACTTC. The full variable domain, rest sourced from reference TRBV2 and TRBJ2-7, is EPEVTQTPSHQVTQMGQEVILRCVPISNHLYFYWYRQILGQKVEFLVSFYNNEISEKSEIFDDQFSVERPDGSNFTLKIRSTKLEDSAMYFCASTVGAGELNEQYFGPGTRLTVT.

The chain carries TRBV5-1 and TRBJ2-7, with TRBD2 identical over 8 bases. The germline V gene encodes CDR1 SGHRS and CDR2 YFSETQ. The CDR3 runs to 15 residues. Trimming removed 4 bases from V and 5 bases from J; junction bases left unmatched: 11. The CDR3 DNA reads TGCGCCAGCAGCCGCCTGGCCAGCGGGAGTAACGAGCAGTACTTC. This gives the protein CASSRLASGSNEQYF. The whole variable domain, remainder taken from reference TRBV5-1 and TRBJ2-7, is KAGVTQTPRYLIKTRGQQVTLSCSPISGHRSVSWYQQTPGQGLQFLFEYFSETQRNKGNFPGRFSGRQFSNSRSEMNVSTLELGDSALYLCASSRLASGSNEQYFGPGTRLTVT.

V gene TRBV6-1 combines with J gene TRBJ2-7, with TRBD2 matching over 10 bases. The CDR3 extends over 15 amino acids. In germline, CDR1 is MNHNS, CDR2 SASEGT. The J segment lost 2 bases and the V segment lost 3 bases, leaving 4 bases of the junction unmatched. The CDR3 bases are TGTGCCAGCAGTGAGCCGGGACTAGCGCCCTACGAGCAGTACTTC. Translating it yields CASSEPGLAPYEQYF.

The rearrangement uses TRBV2 and TRBJ2-2; 9 positions agree with TRBD1. J lost 4 bases, V lost 5 bases, and 8 bases had no gene match. Germline-derived CDR1 and CDR2 are SNHLY and FYNNEI. The CDR3 extends over 16 amino acids. CDR3 DNA: TGTGCCAGCAGTCTCTTAGGGACAGGGATCACCGGGGAGCTGTTTTTT. Translating it yields CASSLLGTGITGELFF.

This clone appeared a single time. The V call is TRBV7-9, the J call TRBJ2-2; 14 nucleotides match TRBD2. The V and J ends lost 5 bases and 4 bases, in that order; junction bases with no gene match: 9. The CDR3 is 18 residues long. CDR1 and CDR2 from the germline V gene are SEHNR and FQNEAQ (reference sequence). This CDR3 reads CASSPRGLAGVGTGELFF. The CDR3 nucleotides read TGTGCCAGCAGCCCCAGGGGACTAGCGGGAGTGGGCACCGGGGAGCTGTTTTTT. Supplemented by reference TRBV7-9 and TRBJ2-2, the full variable domain reads DTGVSQNPRHKITKRGQNVTFRCDPISEHNRLYWYRQTLGQGPEFLTYFQNEAQLEKSRLLSDRFSAERPKGSFSTLEIQRTEQGDSAMYLCASSPRGLAGVGTGELFFGEGSRLTVL.

V usage is TRBV11-2 and J usage is TRBJ2-7; D is unclear. Trimming removed 1 base from V and 3 bases from J, with 7 bases in between. The CDR3 loop spans 13 amino acids. From germline, CDR1 is SGHAT and CDR2 FQNNGV. The DNA of the CDR3 is TGTGCCAGCAGCTTAGCCCCGGGCTACGAGCAGTACTTC. It is translated as CASSLAPGYEQYF. Full variable domain (outside the CDR3, taken from reference TRBV11-2 and TRBJ2-7): EAGVAQSPRYKIIEKRQSVAFWCNPISGHATLYWYQQILGQGPKLLIQFQNNGVVDDSQLPKDRFSAERLKGVDSTLKIQPAKLEDSAVYLCASSLAPGYEQYFGPGTRLTVT.

This chain uses TRBV19 with TRBJ1-6, with 7 bases matching TRBD1. The CDR3 extends over 15 amino acids. The junction had 11 bases not matched to a gene; V was cut back by 7 bases and J by 8 bases. The germline V gene encodes CDR1 LNHDA and CDR2 SQIVND (reference sequence). Here the CDR3 reads CASNPTDRVDSPLHF. The CDR3 DNA reads TGTGCCAGTAACCCCACCGACAGGGTGGATTCACCCCTCCACTTT.

This chain links TRBV6-5 with TRBJ2-7; tentatively, D is TRBD2 (5 bases). The germline gives CDR1 MNHEY, CDR2 SVGAGI. The length of the CDR3 is 15 residues. Trimming pared 7 bases from V and 0 bases from J, leaving 16 bases between. DNA for the CDR3: TGTGCCAGCAAGGGTATTGGGCGGGCCTCCTACGAGCAGTACTTC. Protein sequence: CASKGIGRASYEQYF.

This clone was found a few times. The chain links TRBV6-4 to TRBJ2-3; D is unresolved. V was clipped by 3 bases and J by 0 bases, with 7 bases between them. The CDR3 has 14 amino acids. Germline CDR1 MRHNA, CDR2 SNTAGT. In nucleotides, the CDR3 is TGTGCCAGCAGTGATGACGGGAGCACAGATACGCAGTATTTT. It translates to CASSDDGSTDTQYF.

This clone was seen only a few times. J is TRBJ2-1 and V is TRBV27; no clear D. Germline CDR1 MNHEY, CDR2 SMNVEV (reference sequence). V was cut by 3 bases and J by 8 bases, with 17 bases left in between. The CDR3 runs to 15 residues. CDR3 bases: TGTGCCAGCAGTTTCAGCCAGGATCGGTATTATGAGCAGTTCTTC. This sequence encodes CASSFSQDRYYEQFF.